Below, 10 T cell receptor beta chains from the same sample are listed, as sequenced in a study of control samples from healthy donors and cancer patients. TCRdb's copy holds only in-frame clones and misses some; the assay was immunoSEQ multiplex PCR. The sample includes fewer than 200,000 clones, 85% to 95% seen only once; the top ten take roughly 1.5%. The sample taken for sequencing was blood. These receptors all come from a young man in good health.

This chain uses TRBV5-4 with TRBJ1-2; 9 bases agree with TRBD1. V shed 4 bases, J shed 4 bases, and the junction held 11 bases outside the gene matches. Germline V gives CDR1 SGHNT, CDR2 YYREEE (reference sequence). The CDR3 is 16 amino acids. CDR3 DNA: TGTGCCAGCAGCCCCTGGGACAGGGCAAACATCTATGGCTACACCTTC. The encoded protein is CASSPWDRANIYGYTF.

This chain uses TRBV19 with TRBJ1-2, with D unresolved. Per germline, CDR1 LNHDA and CDR2 SQIVND (reference sequence). The V end was cut by 7 bases, the J end by 0 bases, with 12 bases between. This CDR3 has 14 residues. CDR3 sequence: CASTTPRANYGYTF. For the CDR3, the DNA is TGTGCCAGTACCACCCCTCGAGCTAACTATGGCTACACCTTC.

This sequence joins TRBV6-1 and TRBJ2-7, with D unresolved. The CDR3 runs 14 residues. V was pared by 0 bases and J by 3 bases, with 9 bases between. Germline CDR1 reads MNHNS; CDR2 reads SASEGT. Here the CDR3 reads CASSEAVRVYEQYF. CDR3 coding DNA: TGTGCCAGCAGTGAAGCGGTTCGGGTCTACGAGCAGTACTTC.

CDR3 in DNA: TGTGCCAGCTACACGGGACAGGCGCCCTTGAACGAGCAGTACTTC. Protein product: CASYTGQAPLNEQYF. This chain uses TRBV18 with TRBJ2-7; 8 nucleotides agree with TRBD1. This CDR3 has 15 residues. V lost 7 bases, J lost 5 bases, and 13 bases stayed unmatched. The germline V gene has CDR1 KGHSH and CDR2 LQKENI. The full variable domain, in which reference TRBV18 and TRBJ2-7 provide the parts outside the CDR3, is NAGVMQNPRHLVRRRGQEARLRCSPMKGHSHVYWYRQLPEEGLKFMVYLQKENIIDESGMPKERFSAEFPKEGPSILRIQQVVRGDSAAYFCASYTGQAPLNEQYFGPGTRLTVT.

The V call is TRBV9, the J call TRBJ1-1; 12 bases agree with TRBD1. The trim removed 0 bases at V and 10 bases at J, leaving 4 bases unmatched. The CDR3 has 14 residues. Germline CDR1 and CDR2: SGDLS and YYNGEE. This chain's CDR3 is CASSVVGTGGPAFF. The CDR3 bases are TGTGCCAGCAGCGTAGTGGGGACAGGGGGCCCAGCTTTCTTT.

V usage is TRBV14 and J usage is TRBJ2-7; D may be TRBD1 (5 bases). Germline V lookup: CDR1 SGHDN, CDR2 FVKESK. V was cut by 2 bases and J by 0 bases, with 8 bases left in between. This CDR3 comprises 14 residues. The CDR3 spells CASSQRTGSYEQYF. The CDR3 bases are TGTGCCAGCAGCCAAAGAACAGGCTCCTACGAGCAGTACTTC.

The V call is TRBV10-2, the J call TRBJ1-5; D is unclear. The germline gives CDR1 WSHSY, CDR2 SAAADI. CDR3 length: 15 amino acids. Between the trimmed V and J ends, which lost 6 bases and 4 bases, there was a span of 16 bases. The CDR3 region has the DNA TGCGCCAGCAGCACGTCACTGGGAGCTAATCAGCCCCAGCATTTT. This gives the protein CASSTSLGANQPQHF.

The J gene is TRBJ1-1, the V gene TRBV28; D is perhaps TRBD1 (6 bases). The CDR3 runs 14 residues. The V end was cut by 6 bases, the J end by 1 base, with 12 bases between. Germline CDR1 and CDR2: MDHEN and SYDVKM. The CDR3 protein is CASSRDTPNTEAFF. The CDR3 coding sequence is TGTGCCAGCAGCCGGGACACCCCGAACACTGAAGCTTTCTTT.

The genes are TRBV11-2 and TRBJ2-3; 12 bases map to TRBD2. The CDR3 runs 15 residues. V was pared by 5 bases and J by 6 bases, with 6 bases of the junction left unmatched. Germline CDR1 reads SGHAT; CDR2 reads FQNNGV. The CDR3 sequence: CASSPLAGGSDTQYF. For the CDR3, the DNA is TGTGCCAGCAGCCCACTAGCGGGGGGATCGGATACGCAGTATTTT.

V usage is TRBV27 and J usage is TRBJ1-2; D might be TRBD1 (5 bases). CDR1 MNHEY and CDR2 SMNVEV come from the germline V gene (reference sequence). CDR3 length: 13 amino acids. The ends were cut back, 6 bases at V and 4 bases at J, with 12 bases in the middle. The CDR3 sequence is CASRTALRYGYTF. CDR3 DNA: TGTGCCAGCAGGACAGCCCTTCGCTATGGCTACACCTTC.